This T cell receptor (beta chain) was profiled in a study of vaccination and CD4 T cells after COVID-19. Study summary: Between diagnosis and the drawing of post-COVID samples lay a median roughly 91 days (range 35 to 161). Collection of post-vaccine samples followed dose two by a median roughly 72 days, spanning a range of 14 to 241.

The time point is: late sampling 161 to 241 days after vaccination in three convalescent patients. Treatment given: roughly 10-day PBMC culture with coronavirus spike peptide pools or control peptides (ViraFEST assay). A word on this clonotype: The antigen is not known.

The Oncomine TCR Beta short-read assay generated sequence data from the DNA of cultured CD4+ T cells. CD4+ T cells were cultured, and genomic DNA was extracted from them. From the PCR reads, TCRdb called clonotypes with MiXCR, one entry per CDR3 protein. The sample consists of 15,000 or so distinct CDR3 sequences, 40% to 65% of them appearing once. This sequence was found in a human donor who had recovered from COVID-19. The specimen was CD4+ T cells from blood, cultured in vitro, collected about 7 months after SARS-CoV-2 vaccination.

The CDR3 DNA reads as TGTGCCACAACGTTGGGGAGGGTGGGCAATCAGCCCCAGCATTTT. Its protein is CATTLGRVGNQPQHF. The chain is built from TRBV7-8 and TRBJ1-5; D ambiguous. With 10 bases removed from V and 2 bases from J, the gap between germline ends came to 18 bases. The germline V gene has CDR1 SGHVS and CDR2 FQNEAQ. The CDR3 has 15 residues.